The 3 T cell receptor beta chains given below trace back to one sample, sequenced in a study of blood T cell repertoires in COVID-19. Using immunoSEQ multiplex PCR, the repertoire was profiled, and TCRdb retains in-frame clones only, with some absent. The sample carries about 90,000 clones, around 87% recorded once. Sample: peripheral blood. The source is a human donor in a cohort sampled during active COVID-19.

The J gene is TRBJ1-5, the V gene TRBV19; 8 positions match TRBD1. The trim removed 7 bases at V and 2 bases at J, leaving 1 base unmatched. This CDR3 spans 13 amino acids. Germline loops: CDR1 LNHDA, CDR2 SQIVND (reference sequence). In DNA form, the CDR3 reads TGTGCCAGTAACAGGGGGGGCAATCAGCCCCAGCATTTT. Its protein product is CASNRGGNQPQHF.

The chain employs TRBV7-9 and TRBJ1-3; D unclear. V was cut by 8 bases and J by 4 bases, with 9 bases left in between. This CDR3 is 12 amino acids long. Per germline, CDR1 SEHNR and CDR2 FQNEAQ (reference sequence). The CDR3 DNA is TGTGCCAGCGACTCGATGGGAAACACCATATATTTT. Translated, it gives CASDSMGNTIYF.

The J gene is TRBJ2-7, the V gene TRBV4-1; a weak D match, TRBD1 (6 bases). The V gene's germline CDR1 is MGHRA and CDR2 YSYEKL. The ends were cut back, 5 bases at V and 1 base at J, with 15 bases in the middle. The CDR3 extends over 15 amino acids. The CDR3 sequence is CASSEGQQLSYEQYF. The CDR3 bases are TGCGCCAGCAGCGAGGGACAACAACTATCCTACGAGCAGTACTTC.